The next 11 T cell receptor beta chains were all read from a single sample in a study of Ad26.COV2.S vaccination and SARS-CoV-2 variants. Indicated treatment: around 19 received Ad26.COV2.S at low or high dose, single or two shots; about 5 received placebo; per-sample allocation not given. Specimens were obtained on day 63 following the first vaccine or placebo injection. Produced via immunoSEQ multiplex PCR; TCRdb's table is partial and in-frame only. The sample lists 350,000 to 500,000 clones; less than 95% were seen once. The starting material was peripheral blood, obtained in a trial of Ad26.COV2.S vaccine versus placebo. Every receptor here comes from a person aged 18 to 59 who received the Ad26.COV2.S COVID-19 vaccine or a placebo.

The V call is TRBV6-1, the J call TRBJ2-7; unclear D gene. V lost 3 bases to trimming and J lost 1 base, with 4 bases between them. The CDR3 extends over 12 amino acids. Germline CDR1 and CDR2: MNHNS and SASEGT. Written as DNA, the CDR3 is TGTGCCAGCAGTGATTTTTCCTACGAGCAGTACTTC. This translates into CASSDFSYEQYF.

The J gene is TRBJ2-7, the V gene TRBV28; 13 positions match TRBD2. CDR3 length: 15 residues. Germline values: CDR1 MDHEN, CDR2 SYDVKM. The V segment lost 6 bases and the J segment 7 bases; nucleotides outside the gene matches: 9. The DNA of the CDR3 is TGTGCCAGCAGAAAGGGACTAGCGGGAAAAGAAGAGCAGTACTTC. It codes for CASRKGLAGKEEQYF. Combining the CDR3 with reference TRBV28 and TRBJ2-7 gives the whole variable domain DVKVTQSSRYLVKRTGEKVFLECVQDMDHENMFWYRQDPGLGLRLIYFSYDVKMKEKGDIPEGYSVSREKKERFSLILESASTNQTSMYLCASRKGLAGKEEQYFGPGTRLTVT.

The DNA for the CDR3 is TGTGCCAGCAGTTACTCGTGGGATAAGCCCCAGCATTTT. Residues: CASSYSWDKPQHF. The J gene is TRBJ1-5, the V gene TRBV6-2 or TRBV6-3; no clear D gene. Germline CDR1 and CDR2: MNHEY and SVGEGT. The ends were cut back, 0 bases at V and 8 bases at J, with 8 bases in the middle. This CDR3 comprises 13 residues.

CDR3 in amino acids: CSVGGGYEQYF. For the CDR3, the DNA is TGCAGCGTTGGTGGGGGCTACGAGCAGTACTTC. The chain has TRBV29-1 and TRBJ2-7; D is possibly TRBD1 or TRBD2 (5 bases each). The CDR3 runs 11 residues. Trimming stripped 4 bases from V and 3 bases from J, with 7 bases between. From germline, CDR1 is SQVTM and CDR2 ANQGSEA.

This clone was detected once. This chain joins TRBV18 and TRBJ1-1; D may be TRBD1 (6 bases). The CDR3 sequence is 13 residues long. Trimming removed 0 bases at V and 8 bases at J, with 10 bases between. In germline, CDR1 is KGHSH, CDR2 LQKENI. The CDR3 nucleotides read TGTGCCAGCTCACCACCGGCAGGGGCCGAAGCTTTCTTT. Translation gives CASSPPAGAEAFF.

This chain joins TRBV18 and TRBJ1-1; D is unclear. Germline CDR1 KGHSH, CDR2 LQKENI. The CDR3 runs 13 residues. Trimming left V 2 bases short and J 1 base short, with 5 bases between. CDR3 in DNA: TGTGCCAGCTCACCAGTGGAGAACACTGAAGCTTTCTTT. This encodes CASSPVENTEAFF.

This clone was observed many times. The chain carries TRBV4-3 and TRBJ2-7; 9 bases match TRBD1. Germline trimming cut 1 base from V and 0 bases from J; bases unmatched to any gene: 4. This CDR3 contains 16 residues. Germline CDR1 is LGHNA and CDR2 is YSLEER. Here the CDR3 DNA reads TGCGCCAGCAGCCAAGCAACAGGGGGCATCTCCTACGAGCAGTACTTC. Translation gives CASSQATGGISYEQYF.

The chain joins TRBV30 to TRBJ1-2; TRBD1 matches at 9 bases. With 5 bases clipped from V and 4 bases from J, the junction kept 5 bases outside the gene matches. Germline V gene lookup returns CDR1 GTSNPN and CDR2 SVGIG (reference sequence). The CDR3 is 13 amino acids. For the CDR3, the DNA is TGTGCCTGGCAACAGGACAGGGGCTATGGCTACACCTTC. The encoded protein is CAWQQDRGYGYTF.

This clone came up a few times. The CDR3 nucleotides are TGCGCCAGCAGTCAAAATATAGGAAGTAGGTTCACCGGGGAGCTGTTTTTT. This sequence encodes CASSQNIGSRFTGELFF. The chain employs TRBV23-1 and TRBJ2-2; D ambiguous. TRBV23-1 is treated as an ORF (open reading frame) with a function not yet certain. V was pared by 2 bases and J by 4 bases, with 17 bases between. There are 17 residues in the CDR3.

The V and J genes are TRBV4-2 and TRBJ2-5; D is undetermined. CDR1 is LGHNA, CDR2 YNFKEQ, per germline. Deletions cut 1 base from V and 5 bases from J, with 5 bases between. CDR3 size: 12 residues. DNA of the CDR3: TGTGCCAGCAGCCAAGGATTGGAGACCCAGTACTTC. This codes for CASSQGLETQYF.

The chain employs TRBV28 and TRBJ2-7; 13 bases align to TRBD2. V dropped 6 bases and J dropped 3; count of bases not matched to a gene: 5. Germline-derived CDR1 and CDR2 are MDHEN and SYDVKM. The CDR3 extends over 15 amino acids. In DNA form, the CDR3 reads TGTGCCAGCAGCCCACTAGCGGGAGGGTACTACGAGCAGTACTTC. Translating gives CASSPLAGGYYEQYF.